The 17 T cell receptor beta chains reported below all come from one sample, sequenced in a study of shared clonotypes between healthy human individuals. Some clones are missing from TCRdb's copy, which holds only in-frame ones; the method was immunoSEQ multiplex PCR. The table includes about 700,000 clones, about 91% detected once. Positively selected for CCR7, the CD45RO-negative cells used as naive CD8 cells excluded terminally differentiated effector memory CD45RA+ cells. The sequenced material came from naive CD8+ T cells sorted from blood. The receptors were sampled from a young man in good health.

This rearrangement joins TRBV5-4 to TRBJ2-5; the match to TRBD1 covers 8 bases. Trimming took 4 bases from V and 5 from J; bases not matched to a gene: 7. Per germline, CDR1 SGHNT and CDR2 YYREEE (reference sequence). The length of the CDR3 is 14 residues. The CDR3 loop reads CASSGDRTSETQYF. The CDR3 DNA follows: TGTGCCAGCAGCGGGGACAGGACTTCGGAGACCCAGTACTTC.

The rearrangement uses TRBV28 and TRBJ2-7, with TRBD2 matching 11 bases. The CDR3 has 15 residues. Germline assignment: CDR1 MDHEN and CDR2 SYDVKM. Unmatched junction bases numbered 7, after V lost 7 bases and J lost 2 bases. The CDR3, as DNA: TGTGCCAGCACTTCGGGGACTAGCGGAACCTACGAGCAGTACTTC. It specifies CASTSGTSGTYEQYF.

The CDR3 reads CASSALAGVVETQYF. The CDR3 DNA reads TGTGCCAGCAGCGCCCTAGCGGGAGTTGTGGAGACCCAGTACTTC. This chain uses TRBV2 with TRBJ2-5, with 10 bases identical to TRBD2. In germline, CDR1 is SNHLY, CDR2 FYNNEI. V lost 6 bases, J lost 5 bases, and 9 bases stayed unmatched. The CDR3 runs 15 residues.

The V call is TRBV11-2, the J call TRBJ2-1; TRBD2 matches at 12 bases. CDR1 is SGHAT and CDR2 is FQNNGV in the germline V gene. Trimming at V came to 4 bases and at J to 6 bases, leaving 7 bases not matched to a gene. This CDR3 has 16 residues. Here the CDR3 DNA reads TGTGCCAGCAGCTCAAGACTAGCGGGAGATGGCAATGAGCAGTTCTTC. Its translation: CASSSRLAGDGNEQFF.

On this clone itself: Other DNA sequences from this sample encode an identical CDR3 as well. The rearrangement links TRBV27 to TRBJ2-7; 10 bases match TRBD2. V lost 6 bases, J lost 2 bases, and 4 bases stayed unmatched. This CDR3 is 14 amino acids long. CDR1 MNHEY and CDR2 SMNVEV come from the germline V gene (reference sequence). CDR3 DNA: TGTGCCAGCAGCCCCGGACTAGCGGCCTACGAGCAGTACTTC. Its translation is CASSPGLAAYEQYF.

The chain combines TRBV4-1 with TRBJ2-7; D gene ambiguous. Looked up from germline, CDR1 is MGHRA and CDR2 is YSYEKL. Trimming removed 4 bases from V and 1 base from J, with 8 bases in between. The CDR3 length is 13 residues. CDR3 amino acids: CASSPLGSYEQYF. DNA for the CDR3: TGCGCCAGCAGCCCCCTCGGGTCCTACGAGCAGTACTTC.

As DNA, the CDR3 is TGTGCCAGCAGCGCGGGGGGAGGTTCATCTGGAAACACCATATATTTT. This encodes CASSAGGGSSGNTIYF. The chain uses TRBV9 and TRBJ1-3, with D perhaps TRBD1 (5 bases). Germline CDR1 SGDLS, CDR2 YYNGEE. The CDR3 extends over 16 amino acids. V was clipped by 3 bases and J by 1 base, with 14 bases between them.

A word on this clone: An end of the junction does not agree with germline; a read error may underlie this. This rearrangement joins TRBV25-1 to TRBJ1-2; unclear D gene. CDR1 is MGHDK and CDR2 is SYGVNS in the germline V gene. This CDR3 spans 11 amino acids. CDR3 coding DNA: TGTGCCAGCAGTGAATACCCAGACATGTTCTTC. It yields the protein CASSEYPDMFF.

Notes on this clone: Because it lacks the conserved phenylalanine or tryptophan at the end, this CDR3 is likely a read error. The V gene is TRBV2, the J gene TRBJ1-2; TRBD1 is a possible D gene (5 bases). This CDR3 region has 13 residues. Trimming removed 3 bases from V and 6 bases from J, with 11 bases in between. Looked up from germline, CDR1 is SNHLY and CDR2 is FYNNEI. In DNA form, the CDR3 reads TGTGCCAGCAGTGAGTCGTGGGGGGATGGCTACACCCTC. Translating it yields CASSESWGDGYTL.

The chain employs TRBV7-9 and TRBJ2-5; perhaps D is TRBD1 or TRBD2 (5 bases each). V dropped 1 base and J dropped 4 bases, with 10 bases sitting between them. In germline, CDR1 is SEHNR, CDR2 FQNEAQ (reference sequence). This CDR3 has 14 residues. CDR3 DNA sequence: TGTGCCAGCAGCTTAGTTCCCGGGACAGAGACCCAGTACTTC. It translates to CASSLVPGTETQYF.

This chain uses TRBV5-4 with TRBJ1-4; D remains unclear. Germline CDR1 and CDR2: SGHNT and YYREEE (reference sequence). The CDR3 contains 11 residues. V shed 4 bases and J shed 11 bases, with 9 bases lying between them. The CDR3 loop is CASSTGLKLFF. CDR3 sequence (DNA): TGTGCCAGCAGCACCGGACTCAAACTGTTTTTT.

J is TRBJ2-7 and V is TRBV4-1; possibly TRBD2 for D (6 bases). This CDR3 has 15 residues. From germline, CDR1 is MGHRA and CDR2 YSYEKL. V was trimmed by 2 bases and J by 9 bases, leaving 20 bases between them. The CDR3 region is CASSQRTTTLSGQYF. The DNA for the CDR3 is TGCGCCAGCAGCCAAAGGACTACAACCCTTTCCGGGCAGTACTTC.

V and J are TRBV19 and TRBJ1-2; 11 bases align to TRBD1. The CDR3 runs to 18 residues. J lost 6 bases, V lost 7 bases, and 19 bases had no gene match. CDR1 and CDR2 from the germline V gene are LNHDA and SQIVND (reference sequence). This CDR3 reads CASIPNPGQGGVLHGYTF. DNA for the CDR3: TGTGCCAGTATTCCAAACCCGGGACAGGGGGGTGTTTTGCATGGCTACACCTTC.

This clone was recorded a few times. The chain recombines TRBV2 with TRBJ1-2, with TRBD1 identical over 7 bases. With 4 bases clipped from V and 7 bases from J, the junction kept 15 bases outside the gene matches. The CDR3 loop spans 16 amino acids. Germline assignment: CDR1 SNHLY and CDR2 FYNNEI. The DNA for the CDR3 is TGTGCCAGCAGTGGCAACGCAAAGACAGGGTTAGTTGGCTACACCTTC. Translated, it gives CASSGNAKTGLVGYTF.

The chain links TRBV28 to TRBJ2-6; 8 positions agree with TRBD1. CDR3 size: 15 residues. Germline CDR1 MDHEN, CDR2 SYDVKM. J lost 4 bases, V lost 6 bases, and 5 bases had no gene match. CDR3 region: CASSLRGHGANVLTF. The CDR3 DNA reads TGTGCCAGCAGCCTCAGGGGGCACGGGGCCAACGTCCTGACTTTC.

The CDR3 nucleotides read TGTGCCAGCAGCTTCGGGACTAGCGCCACCAAAAACATTCAGTACTTC. It codes for CASSFGTSATKNIQYF. The V gene is TRBV7-9, the J gene TRBJ2-4, with 10 bases fitting TRBD2. In germline, CDR1 is SEHNR, CDR2 FQNEAQ (reference sequence). V trimming: 3 bases; J trimming: 2 bases; junction bases outside the gene matches: 4. The CDR3 extends over 16 amino acids.

The V call is TRBV21-1, the J call TRBJ1-1; whether TRBD1, the table's D call, matches the DNA was not checked. TRBV21-1 has pseudogene status. The CDR3 consists of 16 residues. The CDR3 coding sequence is TGTGCCAGCAGCAAAGCGAAGGGGGCTAAGAACACTGAAGCTTTCTTT. Encoded protein: CASSKAKGAKNTEAFF.